The rows below give T cell receptor beta chains drawn from one sample of a study of TIL therapy for anti-PD-1-resistant metastatic lung cancer. Only in-frame clones appear in the TCRdb table, and some are missing; sequencing was by immunoSEQ multiplex PCR. Of tens of thousands of clones listed, 70% to 85% were seen once; the top ten hold more than 4.5%. Material: blood, obtained at baseline. These receptors all come from a woman aged 30 to 85 with non-small cell lung cancer. CDR3s include the opening cysteine and the closing phenylalanine or tryptophan. The order of the fields is CDR3 protein, CDR3 DNA, J gene, CDR3 length, clone size, V gene, D gene. D genes are given only for firm matches. Expanded clones get a size class; other rows say once, few or many, or leave the size out.

cdr3_aa: CASSPYQGDTGEQYF; cdr3_nt: TGTGCCAGCTCACCATACCAGGGCGATACTGGGGAGCAGTACTTC; j_call: TRBJ2-7; cdr3_length: 15; clone_size: -; v_call: TRBV18; d_call: -
cdr3_aa: CASAGAASSYGYTF; cdr3_nt: TGTGCCAGCGCTGGGGCAGCTTCATCCTATGGCTACACCTTC; j_call: TRBJ1-2; cdr3_length: 14; clone_size: -; v_call: TRBV5-5; d_call: -
cdr3_aa: CASSPGTGDVVGNQPQHF; cdr3_nt: TGTGCCAGCAGTCCCGGGACAGGGGATGTGGTTGGCAATCAGCCCCAGCATTTT; j_call: TRBJ1-5; cdr3_length: 18; clone_size: -; v_call: TRBV5-5; d_call: TRBD1
cdr3_aa: CASSGSTGSYSNQPQHF; cdr3_nt: TGTGCCAGCAGCGGGAGTACAGGTTCCTATAGCAATCAGCCCCAGCATTTT; j_call: TRBJ1-5; cdr3_length: 17; clone_size: -; v_call: TRBV5-8; d_call: -
cdr3_aa: CASSFASSADTQYF; cdr3_nt: TGTGCCAGCAGTTTTGCTAGCTCAGCGGATACGCAGTATTTT; j_call: TRBJ2-3; cdr3_length: 14; clone_size: -; v_call: TRBV6-5; d_call: -
cdr3_aa: CASSASGSSYNEQFF; cdr3_nt: TGTGCCAGCAGCGCTAGCGGGAGCTCCTACAATGAGCAGTTCTTC; j_call: TRBJ2-1; cdr3_length: 15; clone_size: -; v_call: TRBV6-5; d_call: TRBD2
cdr3_aa: CASSPYPGTSGSAGELFF; cdr3_nt: TGTGCCAGCTCACCCTACCCCGGGACTAGCGGCAGTGCCGGGGAGCTGTTTTTT; j_call: TRBJ2-2; cdr3_length: 18; clone_size: -; v_call: TRBV18; d_call: TRBD2
cdr3_aa: CASSYAGRDYGYTF; cdr3_nt: TGTGCCAGCAGTTATGCAGGGCGGGACTATGGCTACACCTTC; j_call: TRBJ1-2; cdr3_length: 14; clone_size: -; v_call: TRBV6-6; d_call: -
cdr3_aa: CSVATGTDVFAKNIQYF; cdr3_nt: TGCAGCGTTGCAACCGGGACAGATGTTTTCGCCAAAAACATTCAGTACTTC; j_call: TRBJ2-4; cdr3_length: 17; clone_size: -; v_call: TRBV29-1; d_call: TRBD1
cdr3_aa: CASSQDGQGIGYGYTF; cdr3_nt: TGCGCCAGCAGCCAAGATGGCCAGGGGATAGGGTATGGCTACACCTTC; j_call: TRBJ1-2; cdr3_length: 16; clone_size: -; v_call: TRBV4-1; d_call: -
cdr3_aa: CASSIHRDRTYGYTF; cdr3_nt: TGTGCCAGTAGTATCCACCGGGACCGGACCTATGGCTACACCTTC; j_call: TRBJ1-2; cdr3_length: 15; clone_size: -; v_call: TRBV19; d_call: -
cdr3_aa: CASSGTGGNQPQHF; cdr3_nt: TGTGCCAGCAGTGGGACAGGGGGCAATCAGCCCCAGCATTTT; j_call: TRBJ1-5; cdr3_length: 14; clone_size: -; v_call: TRBV7-2; d_call: TRBD1
cdr3_aa: CASSRTSGGAGEQFF; cdr3_nt: TGCGCCAGCAGCCGGACTAGCGGGGGGGCTGGTGAGCAGTTCTTC; j_call: TRBJ2-1; cdr3_length: 15; clone_size: -; v_call: TRBV4-3; d_call: TRBD2
cdr3_aa: CASSLTSGRAQYF; cdr3_nt: TGTGCCAGCAGCCTCACTAGCGGGAGAGCGCAGTATTTT; j_call: TRBJ2-3; cdr3_length: 13; clone_size: once; v_call: TRBV14; d_call: TRBD2
cdr3_aa: CASRGTGQGPNTGELFF; cdr3_nt: TGCGCCAGCAGGGGGACGGGACAGGGACCGAACACCGGGGAGCTGTTTTTT; j_call: TRBJ2-2; cdr3_length: 17; clone_size: -; v_call: TRBV4-1; d_call: TRBD1
cdr3_aa: CASSPGLAGGYEQYF; cdr3_nt: TGTGCCAGCAGCCCGGGACTAGCGGGGGGATACGAGCAGTACTTC; j_call: TRBJ2-7; cdr3_length: 15; clone_size: few; v_call: TRBV11-3; d_call: TRBD2
cdr3_aa: CASSARGDSYEQYF; cdr3_nt: TGTGCCAGCAGCGCCCGAGGGGACTCCTACGAGCAGTACTTC; j_call: TRBJ2-7; cdr3_length: 14; clone_size: -; v_call: TRBV6-5; d_call: -
cdr3_aa: CASSITGTSGQETQYF; cdr3_nt: TGTGCCAGCAGTATTACAGGGACTAGCGGCCAAGAGACCCAGTACTTC; j_call: TRBJ2-5; cdr3_length: 16; clone_size: -; v_call: TRBV28; d_call: TRBD2
cdr3_aa: CASMTGASTDTQYF; cdr3_nt: TGCGCCAGCATGACGGGCGCTAGCACAGATACGCAGTATTTT; j_call: TRBJ2-3; cdr3_length: 14; clone_size: -; v_call: TRBV5-1; d_call: -
cdr3_aa: CASSLYRVTANYGYTF; cdr3_nt: TGTGCCAGCAGCTTGTATCGGGTGACCGCTAACTATGGCTACACCTTC; j_call: TRBJ1-2; cdr3_length: 16; clone_size: -; v_call: TRBV5-6; d_call: -
cdr3_aa: CASSDHGGTVTEAFF; cdr3_nt: TGTGCCAGCAGTGACCATGGAGGTACGGTCACTGAAGCTTTCTTT; j_call: TRBJ1-1; cdr3_length: 15; clone_size: -; v_call: TRBV25-1; d_call: -
cdr3_aa: CASSPMVLNTEAFF; cdr3_nt: TGCGCCAGCAGCCCCATGGTTCTGAACACTGAAGCTTTCTTT; j_call: TRBJ1-1; cdr3_length: 14; clone_size: -; v_call: TRBV4-3; d_call: -
cdr3_aa: CASSLIGGWGTNTEAFF; cdr3_nt: TGTGCCAGCAGTTTAATAGGAGGTTGGGGTACCAACACTGAAGCTTTCTTT; j_call: TRBJ1-1; cdr3_length: 17; clone_size: -; v_call: TRBV28; d_call: -
cdr3_aa: CASRKGLAGGVETQYF; cdr3_nt: TGCGCCAGCAGGAAAGGACTAGCGGGAGGGGTGGAGACCCAGTACTTC; j_call: TRBJ2-5; cdr3_length: 16; clone_size: -; v_call: TRBV10-2; d_call: TRBD2
cdr3_aa: CASSVSGAANYEQYF; cdr3_nt: TGTGCCAGCAGCGTAAGCGGGGCCGCGAACTACGAGCAGTACTTC; j_call: TRBJ2-7; cdr3_length: 15; clone_size: -; v_call: TRBV9; d_call: TRBD2
cdr3_aa: CASKPRETNEKLFF; cdr3_nt: TGTGCCAGCAAACCCAGGGAGACTAATGAAAAACTGTTTTTT; j_call: TRBJ1-4; cdr3_length: 14; clone_size: -; v_call: TRBV6-6; d_call: -
cdr3_aa: CSVRRTPISYEQYF; cdr3_nt: TGCAGCGTTCGAAGGACACCAATTTCCTACGAGCAGTACTTC; j_call: TRBJ2-7; cdr3_length: 14; clone_size: -; v_call: TRBV29-1; d_call: -
cdr3_aa: CASSLGRGALSTNEKLFF; cdr3_nt: TGTGCCAGCAGCTTGGGGCGGGGCGCCTTATCAACTAATGAAAAACTGTTTTTT; j_call: TRBJ1-4; cdr3_length: 18; clone_size: -; v_call: TRBV5-8; d_call: -
cdr3_aa: CASSQDRLAGDTQYF; cdr3_nt: TGCGCCAGCAGCCAAGATCGGCTAGCGGGAGATACGCAGTATTTT; j_call: TRBJ2-3; cdr3_length: 15; clone_size: -; v_call: TRBV4-1; d_call: TRBD2
cdr3_aa: CASSPAIGGGPNNEQFF; cdr3_nt: TGTGCCAGCAGCCCCGCAATAGGGGGGGGGCCAAACAATGAGCAGTTCTTC; j_call: TRBJ2-1; cdr3_length: 17; clone_size: -; v_call: TRBV5-4; d_call: -
cdr3_aa: CASSMGLAGVDEQFF; cdr3_nt: TGTGCCAGCAGTATGGGACTAGCGGGAGTTGATGAGCAGTTCTTC; j_call: TRBJ2-1; cdr3_length: 15; clone_size: -; v_call: TRBV6-6; d_call: TRBD2
cdr3_aa: CATSRDTGTITYGYTF; cdr3_nt: TGTGCCACCAGCAGAGACACAGGAACCATTACCTATGGCTACACCTTC; j_call: TRBJ1-2; cdr3_length: 16; clone_size: -; v_call: TRBV15; d_call: -
cdr3_aa: CATPIKEGRDGGYTF; cdr3_nt: TGTGCCACCCCCATTAAAGAGGGCAGGGACGGTGGCTACACCTTC; j_call: TRBJ1-2; cdr3_length: 15; clone_size: once; v_call: TRBV7-9; d_call: -
cdr3_aa: CASSLPLDRSGASQAFF; cdr3_nt: TGTGCCAGCAGTTTGCCCTTGGACAGGTCCGGCGCCTCTCAAGCTTTCTTT; j_call: TRBJ1-1; cdr3_length: 17; clone_size: -; v_call: TRBV28; d_call: TRBD1
cdr3_aa: CASSDRGTRSNEQFF; cdr3_nt: TGCGCCAGCAGTGATAGGGGGACTAGATCCAATGAGCAGTTCTTC; j_call: TRBJ2-1; cdr3_length: 15; clone_size: -; v_call: TRBV10-2; d_call: TRBD2
cdr3_aa: CASSPPGDGYTF; cdr3_nt: TGTGCCAGCTCACCGCCCGGGGACGGCTACACCTTC; j_call: TRBJ1-2; cdr3_length: 12; clone_size: -; v_call: TRBV18; d_call: -
cdr3_aa: CAISESGQGGDYGYTF; cdr3_nt: TGTGCCATCAGTGAGTCCGGACAGGGGGGTGACTATGGCTACACCTTC; j_call: TRBJ1-2; cdr3_length: 16; clone_size: -; v_call: TRBV10-3; d_call: TRBD1
cdr3_aa: CASSLNPGAGANVLTF; cdr3_nt: TGTGCCAGCAGCTTGAATCCCGGGGCAGGGGCCAACGTCCTGACTTTC; j_call: TRBJ2-6; cdr3_length: 16; clone_size: once; v_call: TRBV5-6; d_call: -
cdr3_aa: CASSPFTGTGKIGELFF; cdr3_nt: TGTGCCAGCTCACCCTTTACCGGGACCGGGAAGATCGGGGAGCTGTTTTTT; j_call: TRBJ2-2; cdr3_length: 17; clone_size: -; v_call: TRBV18; d_call: -
cdr3_aa: CASSDRGNSNQPQHF; cdr3_nt: TGTGCCAGCAGTGACCGGGGGAATAGCAATCAGCCCCAGCATTTT; j_call: TRBJ1-5; cdr3_length: 15; clone_size: once; v_call: TRBV6-1; d_call: -
cdr3_aa: CASSPGQDANYEQYF; cdr3_nt: TGTGCCAGCAGCCCGGGACAGGACGCGAACTACGAGCAGTACTTC; j_call: TRBJ2-7; cdr3_length: 15; clone_size: few; v_call: TRBV5-4; d_call: TRBD1
cdr3_aa: CASSQEDGGGNTIYF; cdr3_nt: TGCGCCAGCAGCCAAGAGGACGGCGGAGGAAACACCATATATTTT; j_call: TRBJ1-3; cdr3_length: 15; clone_size: -; v_call: TRBV4-1; d_call: -
cdr3_aa: CASSQEDGANYGYTF; cdr3_nt: TGCGCCAGCAGCCAGGAGGACGGAGCTAACTATGGCTACACCTTC; j_call: TRBJ1-2; cdr3_length: 15; clone_size: -; v_call: TRBV4-1; d_call: -
cdr3_aa: CASSLDFMNTEAFF; cdr3_nt: TGTGCCAGCAGCTTAGACTTTATGAACACTGAAGCTTTCTTT; j_call: TRBJ1-1; cdr3_length: 14; clone_size: few; v_call: TRBV7-9; d_call: -
cdr3_aa: CASSKVRRAEETQYF; cdr3_nt: TGTGCCAGCAGCAAAGTAAGGAGGGCGGAGGAGACCCAGTACTTC; j_call: TRBJ2-5; cdr3_length: 15; clone_size: -; v_call: TRBV21-1; d_call: -